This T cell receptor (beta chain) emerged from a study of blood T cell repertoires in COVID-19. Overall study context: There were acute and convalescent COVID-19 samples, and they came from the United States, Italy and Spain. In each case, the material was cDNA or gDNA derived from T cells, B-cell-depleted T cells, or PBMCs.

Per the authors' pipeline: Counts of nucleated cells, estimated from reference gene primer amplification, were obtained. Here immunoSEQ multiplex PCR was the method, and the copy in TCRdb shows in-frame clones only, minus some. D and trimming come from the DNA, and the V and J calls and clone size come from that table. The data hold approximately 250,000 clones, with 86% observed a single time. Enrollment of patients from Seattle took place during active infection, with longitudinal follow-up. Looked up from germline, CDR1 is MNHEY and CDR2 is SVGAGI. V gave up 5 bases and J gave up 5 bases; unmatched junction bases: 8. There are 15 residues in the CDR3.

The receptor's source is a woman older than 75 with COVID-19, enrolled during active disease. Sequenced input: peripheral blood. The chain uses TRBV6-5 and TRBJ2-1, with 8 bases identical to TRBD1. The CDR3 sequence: CASSQPGQANNEQFF. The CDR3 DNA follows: TGTGCCAGCAGTCAACCGGGACAGGCCAACAATGAGCAGTTCTTC.